The source of this T cell receptor (beta chain) is a study of graft-versus-host responses after intestinal transplantation. Background on the study: Multivisceral, liver-intestinal, or isolated intestinal transplants were received by the recipients. Uniformly, recipients were administered anti-thymocyte globulin induction with subsequent tacrolimus and steroids for around 3 years.

Sequencing was performed with immunoSEQ multiplex PCR; in TCRdb, only in-frame clones are kept and a portion is missing. This sample has some 82,000 clones, with about nine tenths found just once. Germline CDR1 reads SGHNT; CDR2 reads YYREEE (reference sequence). Deletions cut 6 bases from V and 1 base from J, with 10 bases between. This CDR3 region has 13 residues. Study-wide results and limits: Allografts of patients with graft-donor T cell macrochimerism showed high graft-versus-host to host-versus-graft clone ratios.

About this clone itself: Its antigen is not known.

The sample here was unstimulated CD8+ T cells sorted from spleen or lymph node cells, taken before transplant. The TCR comes from a human donor who was the organ donor for an intestinal transplant. This chain joins TRBV5-4 and TRBJ1-1; D may be TRBD1 (5 bases). The CDR3 nucleotides are TGTGCCAGCAAGAACAGGCCGAACACTGAAGCTTTCTTT. Protein product: CASKNRPNTEAFF.